This T cell receptor (beta chain) emerged from a study of identical twins. As concerns this clonotype: The antigen remains undetermined.

Study-wide findings and caveats: Models predicted less out-of-frame TCR alpha sharing in monozygotic twins than was found. Excess sharing by twins proved weaker in beta out-of-frame sequences. The more abundant beta clonotypes in cord blood had fewer insertions, and memory repertoires did not show this.

CDR3 length: 14 residues. Germline trimming cut 5 bases from V and 2 bases from J; bases unmatched to any gene: 4. TCRdb fed the 5' RACE reads into MiXCR, producing one record per CDR3 protein. The repertoire holds a few hundred thousand distinct CDR3 sequences, 10% seen once, with more than 8% in the top ten. The sequenced material came from memory T cells sorted from blood. The chain combines TRBV12-3 or TRBV12-4 with TRBJ2-3; 7 nucleotides match TRBD1. The sequence came from a man in his fifties or sixties in good health. CDR3 DNA: TGTGCCAGCAGTCTCGGGACAGACACAGATACGCAGTATTTT. It translates to CASSLGTDTDTQYF.